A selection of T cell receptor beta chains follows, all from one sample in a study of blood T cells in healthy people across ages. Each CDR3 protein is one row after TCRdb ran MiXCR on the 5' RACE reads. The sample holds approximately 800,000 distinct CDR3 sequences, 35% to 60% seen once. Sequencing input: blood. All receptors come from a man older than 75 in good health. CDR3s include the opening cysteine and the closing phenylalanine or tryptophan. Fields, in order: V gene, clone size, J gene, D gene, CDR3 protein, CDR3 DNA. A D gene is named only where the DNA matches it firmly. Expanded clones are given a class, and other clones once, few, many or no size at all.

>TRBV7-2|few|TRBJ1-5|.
CASSLDRLGPQHF
TGTGCCAGCAGCTTAGACAGGTTAGGGCCCCAGCATTTT
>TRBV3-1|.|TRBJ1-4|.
CASSQEWAQKLFF
TGTGCCAGCAGCCAAGAGTGGGCGCAAAAACTGTTTTTT
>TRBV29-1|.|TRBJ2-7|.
CSACRTETYEQYF
TGCAGCGCATGCCGGACGGAAACCTACGAGCAGTACTTC
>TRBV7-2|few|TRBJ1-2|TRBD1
CASSFRQGAKDGYTF
TGTGCCAGCAGCTTCAGACAGGGGGCGAAGGATGGCTACACCTTC
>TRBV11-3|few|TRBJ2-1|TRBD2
CASCSGVSYNEQFF
TGTGCCAGTTGTAGCGGGGTTTCCTACAATGAGCAGTTCTTC
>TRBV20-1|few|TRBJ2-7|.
CSASDSGGYEQYF
TGCAGTGCTTCCGACAGTGGGGGATACGAGCAGTACTTC
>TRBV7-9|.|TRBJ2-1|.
CASSPPPMGNEQFF
TGTGCCAGCAGCCCACCCCCGATGGGCAATGAGCAGTTCTTC
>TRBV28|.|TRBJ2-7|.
CATNSAGKPYAQYF
TGTGCCACCAACTCGGCGGGGAAACCCTACGCGCAGTACTTC
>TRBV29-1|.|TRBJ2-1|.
CSAEVSSGNNEQFF
TGCAGCGCAGAGGTTAGCTCGGGGAACAATGAGCAGTTCTTC
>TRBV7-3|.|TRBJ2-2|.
CASSVTGEAGELFF
TGTGCCAGCAGCGTAACAGGAGAGGCCGGGGAGCTGTTTTTT
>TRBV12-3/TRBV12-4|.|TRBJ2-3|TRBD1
CANSRDRGGDTQYF
TGTGCCAACAGCCGGGACAGGGGAGGAGATACGCAGTATTTT
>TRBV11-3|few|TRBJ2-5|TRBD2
CASSSGTSSQETQYF
TGTGCCAGCAGCTCCGGGACTAGCTCCCAAGAGACCCAGTACTTC
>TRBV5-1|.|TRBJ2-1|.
CASSLQRENNEQFF
TGCGCCAGCAGCTTGCAACGGGAGAACAATGAGCAGTTCTTC
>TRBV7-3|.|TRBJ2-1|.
CASSYAPSTGEQFF
TGTGCGAGCAGTTATGCCCCGTCCACGGGTGAGCAGTTCTTC
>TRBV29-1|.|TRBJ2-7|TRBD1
CSVWTGEGEQYF
TGCAGCGTCTGGACAGGGGAGGGCGAGCAGTACTTC
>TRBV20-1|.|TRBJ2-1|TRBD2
CSATWDYPRGGQFF
TGCAGTGCTACCTGGGACTACCCAAGAGGAGGCCAGTTCTTC
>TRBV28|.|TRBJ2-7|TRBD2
CASSALAGSSEQYF
TGTGCCAGCAGTGCACTAGCGGGAAGTTCCGAGCAGTACTTC